Each of the 30 T cell receptor beta chains below was sequenced from the same sample in a study of immune evolution from preneoplasia to lung adenocarcinoma (dated by TCRdb to about 2021). The method was the immunoSEQ multiplex PCR assay. Drawn from immuneACCESS, this table holds only the in-frame rearrangements with V and J called that TCRdb kept. Clones are partly lost; checked studies trace under half to an unresolved V gene and leave the rest unexplained. The sample table shows about 7,200 clones, and around 79% are seen once. The leading ten clones occupy roughly a sixth of the sample. Sequencing used FFPE adjacent normal lung tissue. The origin of the receptors is a person between 65 and 80 years old with lung adenocarcinoma.

The chain carries TRBV20-1 and TRBJ1-1, with TRBD1 matching over 8 bases. Germline V CDR1 and CDR2: DFQATT, SNEGSKA (reference sequence). The CDR3 loop spans 11 amino acids. V shed 8 bases and J 7 bases; nucleotides not matched to a gene: 6. CDR3 sequence (DNA): TGCAGTAGACAGGGGCCGGTTGAAGCTTTCTTT. Encoded protein: CSRQGPVEAFF.

This chain uses TRBV12-5 with TRBJ1-5; TRBD1 matches at 9 bases. Germline V CDR1 and CDR2: LGHNT, FRNRAP. This CDR3 spans 16 amino acids. The J segment lost 1 base and the V segment lost 3 bases, leaving 4 bases of the junction unmatched. The CDR3 sequence is CASGLIGTGSNQPQHF. DNA of the CDR3: TGTGCTAGTGGTTTAATAGGGACAGGGAGCAATCAGCCCCAGCATTTT.

The J gene is TRBJ2-5, the V gene TRBV12-5; a weak D match, TRBD2 (5 bases). The V gene lost 7 bases and the J gene lost 4 bases, with 16 bases spanning the gap. Germline-derived CDR1 and CDR2 are LGHNT and FRNRAP. The CDR3 has 14 amino acids. The CDR3 spells CASARTGRVETQYF. The CDR3 region has the DNA TGTGCTAGTGCCCGGACGGGAAGGGTAGAGACCCAGTACTTC.

This chain joins TRBV19 and TRBJ1-2; D is unclear. The V end lost 4 bases, the J end lost 2 bases, and 8 bases lay between the germline ends. The CDR3 has 13 amino acids. CDR1 LNHDA and CDR2 SQIVND come from the germline V gene (reference sequence). CDR3 nucleotides: TGTGCCAGTAGTAGCACCACCAACTATGGCTACACCTTC. Translated: CASSSTTNYGYTF.

This rearrangement joins TRBV18 to TRBJ2-2, with D maybe TRBD2 (5 bases). Germline V lookup: CDR1 KGHSH, CDR2 LQKENI. V lost 3 bases and J 4 bases, leaving 12 bases between the germline ends. This CDR3 contains 15 residues. The CDR3: CASSPTTSGTGELFF. CDR3 DNA: TGTGCCAGCTCACCGACTACCTCTGGCACCGGGGAGCTGTTTTTT.

This clone showed up just a few times. This chain joins TRBV28 and TRBJ1-6, with a possible D match to TRBD1 (6 bases). The CDR3 loop spans 18 amino acids. Trimming took 3 bases from V and 6 from J, leaving 21 bases between them. The germline CDR1 and CDR2 sequences are MDHEN and SYDVKM. CDR3 residues: CASSFLEGGGPLNSPLHF. DNA for the CDR3: TGTGCCAGCAGTTTCTTAGAAGGGGGGGGACCGCTTAATTCACCCCTCCACTTT.

The CDR3 protein is CASSLSLPGSGNTIYF. The CDR3 bases are TGTGCCAGCAGTTTATCCTTGCCGGGGTCTGGAAACACCATATATTTT. This chain uses TRBV28 with TRBJ1-3, with D unclear. Germline CDR1 reads MDHEN; CDR2 reads SYDVKM. The CDR3 is 16 residues long. Trimming removed 1 base from V and 1 base from J, with 11 bases in between. Combining the CDR3 with reference TRBV28 and TRBJ1-3 gives the whole variable domain DVKVTQSSRYLVKRTGEKVFLECVQDMDHENMFWYRQDPGLGLRLIYFSYDVKMKEKGDIPEGYSVSREKKERFSLILESASTNQTSMYLCASSLSLPGSGNTIYFGEGSWLTVV.

The V call is TRBV28, the J call TRBJ1-5; 7 bases fit TRBD1. The CDR3 extends over 14 amino acids. With V trimmed by 9 bases and J by 0 bases, 5 bases remained unmatched. Per germline, CDR1 MDHEN and CDR2 SYDVKM. The DNA for the CDR3 is TGTGCCAGTTACGGGACAGATAGCAATCAGCCCCAGCATTTT. This gives the protein CASYGTDSNQPQHF.

The V call is TRBV6-1, the J call TRBJ2-7, with D perhaps matching TRBD2 (6 bases). The V gene's germline CDR1 is MNHNS and CDR2 SASEGT. The CDR3 length is 13 residues. The V end lost 6 bases, the J end lost 0 bases, and 9 bases lay between the germline ends. The CDR3 sequence: CASRGGNSYEQYF. The CDR3, as DNA: TGTGCCAGCAGGGGGGGAAACTCCTACGAGCAGTACTTC.

The chain has TRBV5-6 and TRBJ1-4; 7 bases are a match to TRBD1. J lost 8 bases, V lost 1 base, and 8 bases had no gene match. This CDR3 has 15 residues. CDR1 SGHDT and CDR2 YYEEEE come from the germline V gene. The CDR3 loop is CASSLREQGDEKLFF. In DNA form, the CDR3 reads TGTGCCAGCAGCTTGCGTGAGCAGGGGGACGAAAAACTGTTTTTT.

The count of this clone is one. This chain links TRBV25-1 with TRBJ1-2; D perhaps matches TRBD1 (5 bases). The germline V gene encodes CDR1 MGHDK and CDR2 SYGVNS. Trimming stripped 1 base from V and 5 bases from J, with 14 bases between. The CDR3 loop spans 15 amino acids. The CDR3 sequence is CASSESGGHRYGYTF. The CDR3, as DNA: TGTGCCAGCAGTGAATCAGGCGGACACAGATATGGCTACACCTTC.

This chain uses TRBV11-2 with TRBJ2-3, with a tentative D call TRBD2 (6 bases). The CDR3 totals 16 residues. The V and J ends lost 1 base and 0 bases respectively, with 11 bases between them. The germline V gene has CDR1 SGHAT and CDR2 FQNNGV. The CDR3: CASSLVVSGSTDTQYF. The CDR3 DNA reads as TGTGCCAGCAGCTTAGTTGTTAGCGGAAGCACAGATACGCAGTATTTT.

Relative to its sample, this clone is large. The genes are TRBV15 and TRBJ1-1; the D gene is possibly TRBD1 (5 bases). Germline CDR1 LNHNV, CDR2 YYDKDF (reference sequence). Trimming stripped 3 bases from V and 3 bases from J, with 11 bases between. The CDR3 consists of 14 residues. The CDR3 DNA is TGTGCCACCAGCAGGGACGGGACGGACACTGAAGCTTTCTTT. Translating it yields CATSRDGTDTEAFF.

The rearrangement links TRBV7-3 to TRBJ1-1; 7 nucleotides agree with TRBD1. The germline V gene encodes CDR1 SGHTA and CDR2 FQGTGA. The CDR3 loop spans 13 amino acids. V lost 5 bases and J lost 6; bases outside the gene matches: 6. DNA for the CDR3: TGTGCCAGCAGCCAACAGGGGTACGCTGAAGCTTTCTTT. The encoded protein is CASSQQGYAEAFF. The variable domain in full, completed from reference TRBV7-3 and TRBJ1-1, reads GAGVSQTPSNKVTEKGKYVELRCDPISGHTALYWYRQSLGQGPEFLIYFQGTGAADDSGLPNDRFFAVRPEGSVSTLKIQRTERGDSAVYLCASSQQGYAEAFFGQGTRLTVV.

The chain is built from TRBV10-3 and TRBJ1-4; 10 bases align to TRBD1. The CDR3 sequence is 16 residues long. J lost 5 bases, V lost 2 bases, and 5 bases had no gene match. Germline V CDR1 and CDR2: ENHRY, SYGVKD. In nucleotides, the CDR3 is TGTGCCATCAGTGAGGGACAGGGGGTGAGGAATGAAAAACTGTTTTTT. It specifies CAISEGQGVRNEKLFF.

The chain uses TRBV19 and TRBJ1-4; 7 bases map to TRBD1. The germline V gene has CDR1 LNHDA and CDR2 SQIVND (reference sequence). The CDR3 loop spans 15 amino acids. After removal of 6 bases from V and 4 bases from J, the junction contained 8 bases not matched to a gene. DNA for the CDR3: TGTGCCAGTAGGAACCCGGGACAGCTTAATGAAAAACTGTTTTTT. This encodes CASRNPGQLNEKLFF.

This chain connects TRBV2 to TRBJ1-1, with D unresolved. Trimming shortened V by 4 bases and J by 8 bases, and 8 bases separated the two germline ends. CDR1 and CDR2 (germline): SNHLY, FYNNEI. The CDR3 is 11 residues long. The CDR3 coding sequence is TGTGCCAGCAGTGTGACGACAGAAGCTTTCTTT. It codes for CASSVTTEAFF.

CDR3 bases: TGTGCTAGTGGTTTCGGAGGACCTGGAAACACCATATATTTT. Amino acid sequence: CASGFGGPGNTIYF. The chain combines TRBV12-5 with TRBJ1-3; no firm D call. Germline V gene data show CDR1 as LGHNT and CDR2 as FRNRAP. Trimming pared 3 bases from V and 2 bases from J, leaving 8 bases between. The CDR3 covers 14 residues.

This chain links TRBV28 with TRBJ2-3, with D possibly TRBD2 on 6 matching bases. CDR3 length: 14 residues. Germline V CDR1 and CDR2: MDHEN, SYDVKM. Trimming cost V 5 bases and J 0 bases, with 9 bases left between them. The CDR3 here is CASSLGTSTDTQYF. The CDR3 nucleotides read TGTGCCAGCAGTCTCGGGACTAGCACAGATACGCAGTATTTT. Looking up the rest from reference TRBV28 and TRBJ2-3 gives the full variable domain: DVKVTQSSRYLVKRTGEKVFLECVQDMDHENMFWYRQDPGLGLRLIYFSYDVKMKEKGDIPEGYSVSREKKERFSLILESASTNQTSMYLCASSLGTSTDTQYFGPGTRLTVL.

This sequence joins TRBV2 and TRBJ1-1; D is uncertain. V lost 7 bases and J 3 bases, leaving 6 bases between the germline ends. The CDR3 is 11 residues long. In germline, CDR1 is SNHLY, CDR2 FYNNEI. The CDR3 here is CASTDDTEAFF. The CDR3 bases are TGTGCCAGCACCGACGACACTGAAGCTTTCTTT.

The rearrangement uses TRBV27 and TRBJ1-2, with D possibly matching TRBD1 (6 bases). V lost 6 bases, J lost 7 bases, and 18 bases lay in between. Germline V gives CDR1 MNHEY, CDR2 SMNVEV (reference sequence). This CDR3 comprises 14 residues. The CDR3 DNA reads TGTGCCAGCAGAACCAGGGGCTCCTTGGCTGGCTACACCTTC. Its translation is CASRTRGSLAGYTF.

V and J are TRBV28 and TRBJ1-5, with D perhaps TRBD1 (5 bases). CDR1 is MDHEN and CDR2 is SYDVKM in the germline V gene. Trimming removed 3 bases at V and 11 bases at J, with 8 bases between. The CDR3 loop spans 11 amino acids. CDR3 in amino acids: CASSFRVSQHF. CDR3 in DNA: TGTGCCAGCAGTTTCAGGGTTTCCCAGCATTTT.

The chain recombines TRBV30 with TRBJ1-5; D uncertain. Germline V gives CDR1 GTSNPN, CDR2 SVGIG (reference sequence). The ends were cut back, 0 bases at V and 2 bases at J, with 5 bases in the middle. This CDR3 has 13 amino acids. The CDR3: CAWSVSGNQPQHF. In nucleotides, the CDR3 is TGTGCCTGGAGTGTGAGTGGCAATCAGCCCCAGCATTTT.

The J gene is TRBJ1-3, the V gene TRBV9; no clear D. CDR1 and CDR2 from the germline V gene are SGDLS and YYNGEE. The CDR3 runs 12 residues. Trimming left V 3 bases short and J 4 bases short, with 5 bases between. The DNA for the CDR3 is TGTGCCAGCAGCGGAGGCGGAAACACCATATATTTT. Translated: CASSGGGNTIYF.

This clone was counted between two and nine times. The rearrangement links TRBV7-9 to TRBJ1-2; a possible D gene is TRBD1 (5 bases). V was trimmed by 5 bases and J by 8 bases, leaving 27 bases between them. Germline CDR1 SEHNR, CDR2 FQNEAQ (reference sequence). The CDR3 loop spans 17 amino acids. The CDR3 coding sequence is TGTGCCAGCAGCCCAGAATTCGGGCAGTCCGGGGCGGGCGGCTACACCTTC. Translated, it gives CASSPEFGQSGAGGYTF.

The chain combines TRBV29-1 with TRBJ2-6, with TRBD1 matching over 8 bases. Per the germline V gene, CDR1 is SQVTM and CDR2 is ANQGSEA. CDR3 length: 18 amino acids. With V trimmed by 0 bases and J by 4 bases, 11 bases remained unmatched. Here the CDR3 reads CSVEDPRQGISGANVLTF. Written as DNA, the CDR3 is TGCAGCGTTGAAGACCCGAGACAGGGGATCTCCGGGGCCAACGTCCTGACTTTC.

V is TRBV4-1 and J is TRBJ1-1; no clear D gene. Per germline, CDR1 MGHRA and CDR2 YSYEKL. Trimming removed 0 bases at V and 7 bases at J, with 9 bases between. The CDR3 is made up of 13 amino acids. CDR3 protein: CASSQEAEDEAFF. CDR3 bases: TGCGCCAGCAGCCAAGAGGCAGAAGATGAAGCTTTCTTT.

This clone was picked up one time. The genes are TRBV6-5 and TRBJ2-2; 10 nucleotides match TRBD1. From germline, CDR1 is MNHEY and CDR2 SVGAGI. The CDR3 sequence is 13 residues long. The V gene end was trimmed by 8 bases and the J gene end by 3 bases; junction bases not matched to a gene: 0. CDR3 nucleotides: TGTGCCAGCGGGACAGGGGACACCGGGGAGCTGTTTTTT. Protein sequence: CASGTGDTGELFF.

The genes are TRBV2 and TRBJ2-7, with D perhaps matching TRBD1 or TRBD2 (5 bases each). This CDR3 is 13 amino acids long. Trimming shortened V by 8 bases and J by 1 base, and 12 bases separated the two germline ends. Per germline, CDR1 SNHLY and CDR2 FYNNEI. This CDR3 is CASRRDGSYEQYF. As DNA, the CDR3 is TGTGCCAGCCGCCGGGACGGATCCTACGAGCAGTACTTC.

The rearrangement joins TRBV6-5 to TRBJ1-1, with D maybe TRBD1 (5 bases). The CDR3 loop spans 15 amino acids. The germline CDR1 and CDR2 sequences are MNHEY and SVGAGI. Trimming shortened V by 0 bases and J by 3 bases, and 11 bases separated the two germline ends. The CDR3 is CASSYSIRGDTEAFF. Here the CDR3 DNA reads TGTGCCAGCAGTTACTCGATACGAGGGGACACTGAAGCTTTCTTT.